The clone carrying this T cell receptor beta chain was seen a few times. V lost 0 bases to trimming and J lost 2 bases; unmatched junction nucleotides: 11. This CDR3 spans 19 amino acids. Germline loops: CDR1 SGDLS, CDR2 YYNGEE. These data come from a study of blood T cell repertoires in COVID-19. Repertoires were generated with immunoSEQ multiplex PCR, while TCRdb's copy carries only in-frame clones and drops some. The data contain 250,000 or so clones, more than 70% of them singletons. The chain employs TRBV9 and TRBJ2-3; TRBD2 matches at 11 bases. The TCR was taken from a middle-aged woman with acute COVID-19. The sequencing sample was made of PBMCs or T cells enriched from blood (not recorded which). CDR3 protein: CASSVASRGTSGYTDTQYF. Written as DNA, the CDR3 is TGTGCCAGCAGCGTAGCATCTCGGGGGACTAGCGGCTACACAGATACGCAGTATTTT.